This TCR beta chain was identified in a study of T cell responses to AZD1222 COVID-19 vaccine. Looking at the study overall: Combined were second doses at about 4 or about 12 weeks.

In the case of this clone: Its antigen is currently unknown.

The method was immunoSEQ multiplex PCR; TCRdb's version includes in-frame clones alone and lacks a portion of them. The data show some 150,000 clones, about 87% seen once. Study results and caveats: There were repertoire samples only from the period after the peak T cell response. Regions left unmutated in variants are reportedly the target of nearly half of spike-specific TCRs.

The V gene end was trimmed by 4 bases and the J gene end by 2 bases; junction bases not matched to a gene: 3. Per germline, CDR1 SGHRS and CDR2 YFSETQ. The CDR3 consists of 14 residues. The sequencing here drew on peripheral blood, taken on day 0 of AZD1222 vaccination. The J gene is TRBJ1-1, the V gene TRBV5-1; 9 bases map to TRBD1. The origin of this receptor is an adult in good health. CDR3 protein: CASSPQGANTEAFF. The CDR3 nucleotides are TGCGCCAGCAGCCCACAGGGGGCCAACACTGAAGCTTTCTTT. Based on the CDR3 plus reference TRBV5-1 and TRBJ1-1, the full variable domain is KAGVTQTPRYLIKTRGQQVTLSCSPISGHRSVSWYQQTPGQGLQFLFEYFSETQRNKGNFPGRFSGRQFSNSRSEMNVSTLELGDSALYLCASSPQGANTEAFFGQGTRLTVV.